This TCR beta chain was identified during a study of blood T cell repertoires in COVID-19. Study background: T cells, B-cell-depleted T cells, or PBMCs provided the cDNA or gDNA that served as material.

In this sample, this clone turned up a few times. Those enrolled, adults aged 18 to 89 years, came from under 25 US areas. Cohorts were based on clinical histories the participants reported. Sequencing used immunoSEQ multiplex PCR; TCRdb keeps in-frame clones, though not all of them. The sample shows 180,000 or so clones, roughly 88% of them seen only once. The CDR3 runs to 19 residues. CDR1 and CDR2 from the germline V gene are LNHDA and SQIVND (reference sequence). Unmatched junction bases numbered 13, after V lost 4 bases and J lost 4 bases. The chain uses TRBV19 and TRBJ2-2, with TRBD1 identical over 12 bases. The clonotype originates from a man aged 45 to 65 who had recovered from COVID-19. Sequenced sample: PBMCs or T cells enriched from blood (not recorded which). Written as DNA, the CDR3 is TGTGCCAGTAGTAGATTAACCGGGACAGGGGGCGGTGGCACCGGGGAGCTGTTTTTT. As protein: CASSRLTGTGGGGTGELFF. The whole variable domain, remainder taken from reference TRBV19 and TRBJ2-2, is DGGITQSPKYLFRKEGQNVTLSCEQNLNHDAMYWYRQDPGQGLRLIYYSQIVNDFQKGDIAEGYSVSREKKESFPLTVTSAQKNPTAFYLCASSRLTGTGGGGTGELFFGEGSRLTVL.